This paragraph reports one T cell receptor beta chain. The data originate from a study of identical twins. The CDR3 covers 14 residues. Deletions cut 5 bases from V and 0 bases from J, with 11 bases between. Germline CDR1 reads SGHTA; CDR2 reads FQGNSA. TCRdb re-derived calls from the 5' RACE reads in MiXCR, one entry per CDR3 protein. The sample yields approximately 220,000 distinct CDR3 sequences, 6% to 9% seen once. The sample was also linked to a second study, of yellow fever vaccine responses in identical twins.

The specimen sequenced was memory (CD45RO+) T cells sorted from blood. This sequence joins TRBV7-2 and TRBJ2-7, with D possibly being TRBD2 (5 bases). The sequence derives from a young woman in good health. The DNA for the CDR3 is TGTGCCAGCAGCAAAAGCGGCAGCTCCTACGAGCAGTACTTC. This translates into CASSKSGSSYEQYF. The whole variable domain, remainder taken from reference TRBV7-2 and TRBJ2-7, is GAGVSQSPSNKVTEKGKDVELRCDPISGHTALYWYRQSLGQGLEFLIYFQGNSAPDKSGLPSDRFSAERTGGSVSTLTIQRTQQEDSAVYLCASSKSGSSYEQYFGPGTRLTVT.